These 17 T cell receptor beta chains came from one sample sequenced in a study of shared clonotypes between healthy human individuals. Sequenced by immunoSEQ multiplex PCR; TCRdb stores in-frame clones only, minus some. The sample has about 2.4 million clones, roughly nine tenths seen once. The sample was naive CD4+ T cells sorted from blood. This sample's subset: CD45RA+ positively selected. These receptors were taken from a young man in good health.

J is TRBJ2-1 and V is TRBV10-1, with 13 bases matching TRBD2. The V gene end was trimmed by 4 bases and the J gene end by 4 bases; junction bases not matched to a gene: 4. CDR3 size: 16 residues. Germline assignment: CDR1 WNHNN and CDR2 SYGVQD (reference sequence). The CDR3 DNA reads TGCGCCAGCAGTGGACTAGCGGGGGGTCGTTACAATGAGCAGTTCTTC. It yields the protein CASSGLAGGRYNEQFF.

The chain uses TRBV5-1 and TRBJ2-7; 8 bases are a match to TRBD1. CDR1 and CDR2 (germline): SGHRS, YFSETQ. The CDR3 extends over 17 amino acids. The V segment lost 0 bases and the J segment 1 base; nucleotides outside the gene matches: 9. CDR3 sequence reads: CASSLAPTGVGSYEQYF. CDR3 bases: TGCGCCAGCAGCTTGGCCCCGACAGGGGTAGGATCCTACGAGCAGTACTTC.

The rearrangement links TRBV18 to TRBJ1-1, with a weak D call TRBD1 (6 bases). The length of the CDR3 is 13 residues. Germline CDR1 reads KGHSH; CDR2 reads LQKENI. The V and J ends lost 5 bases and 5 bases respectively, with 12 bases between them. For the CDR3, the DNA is TGTGCCAGCTCATCGAGGGGGAGGACTGAAGCTTTCTTT. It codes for CASSSRGRTEAFF.

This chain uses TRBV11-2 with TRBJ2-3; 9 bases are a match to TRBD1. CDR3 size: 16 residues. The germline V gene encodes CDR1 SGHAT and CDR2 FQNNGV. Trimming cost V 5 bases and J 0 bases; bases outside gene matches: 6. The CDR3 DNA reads TGTGCCAGCAGCAGAAGGACAGGGGCGAGCACAGATACGCAGTATTTT. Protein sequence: CASSRRTGASTDTQYF. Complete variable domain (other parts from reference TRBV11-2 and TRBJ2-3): EAGVAQSPRYKIIEKRQSVAFWCNPISGHATLYWYQQILGQGPKLLIQFQNNGVVDDSQLPKDRFSAERLKGVDSTLKIQPAKLEDSAVYLCASSRRTGASTDTQYFGPGTRLTVL.

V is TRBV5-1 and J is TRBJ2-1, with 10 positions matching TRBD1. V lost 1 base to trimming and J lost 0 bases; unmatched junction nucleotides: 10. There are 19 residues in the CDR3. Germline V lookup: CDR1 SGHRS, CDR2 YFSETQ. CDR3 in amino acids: CASSLRGDRGPSSYNEQFF. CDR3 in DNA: TGCGCCAGCAGCTTGAGGGGGGACAGGGGCCCGAGCTCCTACAATGAGCAGTTCTTC.

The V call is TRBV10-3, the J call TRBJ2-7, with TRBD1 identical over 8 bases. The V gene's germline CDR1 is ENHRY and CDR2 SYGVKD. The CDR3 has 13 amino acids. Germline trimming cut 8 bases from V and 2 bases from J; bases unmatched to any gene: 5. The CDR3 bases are TGTGCCATCGGCAGGGGGCTCCCCTACGAGCAGTACTTC. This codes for CAIGRGLPYEQYF.

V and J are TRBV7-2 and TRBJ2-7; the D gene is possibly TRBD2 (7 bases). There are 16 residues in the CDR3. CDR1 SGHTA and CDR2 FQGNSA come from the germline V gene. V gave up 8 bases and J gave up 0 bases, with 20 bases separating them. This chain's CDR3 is CASQVGGGFSSYEQYF. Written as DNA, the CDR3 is TGTGCCAGCCAAGTTGGGGGGGGCTTCAGCTCCTACGAGCAGTACTTC. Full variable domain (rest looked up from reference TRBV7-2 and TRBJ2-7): GAGVSQSPSNKVTEKGKDVELRCDPISGHTALYWYRQSLGQGLEFLIYFQGNSAPDKSGLPSDRFSAERTGGSVSTLTIQRTQQEDSAVYLCASQVGGGFSSYEQYFGPGTRLTVT.

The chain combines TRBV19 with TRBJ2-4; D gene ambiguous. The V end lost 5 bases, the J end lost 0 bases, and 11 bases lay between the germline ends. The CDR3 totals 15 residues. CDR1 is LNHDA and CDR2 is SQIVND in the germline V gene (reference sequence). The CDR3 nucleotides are TGTGCCAGTAGTTTAGGAGCATTAGCCAAAAACATTCAGTACTTC. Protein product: CASSLGALAKNIQYF.

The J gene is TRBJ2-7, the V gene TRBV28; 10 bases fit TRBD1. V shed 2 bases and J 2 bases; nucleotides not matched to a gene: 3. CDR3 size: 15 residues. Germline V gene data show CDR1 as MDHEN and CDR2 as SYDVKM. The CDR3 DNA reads TGTGCCAGCAGTTTAATAGGACAGGGGGCCTACGAGCAGTACTTC. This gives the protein CASSLIGQGAYEQYF.

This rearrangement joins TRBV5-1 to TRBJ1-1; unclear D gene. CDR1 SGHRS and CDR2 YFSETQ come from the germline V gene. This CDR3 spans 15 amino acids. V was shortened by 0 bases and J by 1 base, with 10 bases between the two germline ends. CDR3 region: CASSLALAQNTEAFF. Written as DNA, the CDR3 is TGCGCCAGCAGCTTGGCGTTGGCACAGAACACTGAAGCTTTCTTT. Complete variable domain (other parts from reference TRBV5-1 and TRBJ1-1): KAGVTQTPRYLIKTRGQQVTLSCSPISGHRSVSWYQQTPGQGLQFLFEYFSETQRNKGNFPGRFSGRQFSNSRSEMNVSTLELGDSALYLCASSLALAQNTEAFFGQGTRLTVV.

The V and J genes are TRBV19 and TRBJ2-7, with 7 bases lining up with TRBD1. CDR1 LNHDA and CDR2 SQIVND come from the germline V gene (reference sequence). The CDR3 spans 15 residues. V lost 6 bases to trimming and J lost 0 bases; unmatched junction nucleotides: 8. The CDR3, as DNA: TGTGCCAGTAGGAGCCCGGGACAGTCCTCCTACGAGCAGTACTTC. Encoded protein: CASRSPGQSSYEQYF.

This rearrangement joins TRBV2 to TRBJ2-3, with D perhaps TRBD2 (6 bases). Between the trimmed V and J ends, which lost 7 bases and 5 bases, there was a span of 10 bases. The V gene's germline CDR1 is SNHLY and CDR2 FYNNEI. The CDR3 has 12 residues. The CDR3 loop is CASMRGGDTQYF. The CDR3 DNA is TGTGCCAGCATGAGGGGAGGAGATACGCAGTATTTT.

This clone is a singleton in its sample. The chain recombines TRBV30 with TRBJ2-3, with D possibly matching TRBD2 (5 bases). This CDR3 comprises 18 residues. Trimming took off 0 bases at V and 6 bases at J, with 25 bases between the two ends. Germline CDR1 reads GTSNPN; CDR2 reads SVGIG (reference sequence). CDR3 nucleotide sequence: TGTGCCTGGAGTGTCTGGGCAAGCGGCCTTACAAACGGGGATACGCAGTATTTT. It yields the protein CAWSVWASGLTNGDTQYF.

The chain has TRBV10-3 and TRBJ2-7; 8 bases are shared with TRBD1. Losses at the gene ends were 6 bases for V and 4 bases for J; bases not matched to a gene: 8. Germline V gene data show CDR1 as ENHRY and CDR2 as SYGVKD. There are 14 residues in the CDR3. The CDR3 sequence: CAISPTGVAYEQYF. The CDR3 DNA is TGTGCCATCAGCCCGACAGGGGTGGCGTACGAGCAGTACTTC.

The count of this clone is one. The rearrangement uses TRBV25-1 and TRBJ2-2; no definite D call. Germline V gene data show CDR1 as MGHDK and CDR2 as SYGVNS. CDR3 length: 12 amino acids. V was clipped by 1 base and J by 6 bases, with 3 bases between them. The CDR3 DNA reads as TGTGCCAGCAGTGAATTCGCCGGGGAGCTGTTTTTT. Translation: CASSEFAGELFF.

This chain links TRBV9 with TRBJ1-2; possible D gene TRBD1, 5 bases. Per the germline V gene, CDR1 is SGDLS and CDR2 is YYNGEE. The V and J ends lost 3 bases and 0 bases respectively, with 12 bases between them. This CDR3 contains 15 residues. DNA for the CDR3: TGTGCCAGCAGCGATAGGGACGGAGCTAACTATGGCTACACCTTC. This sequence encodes CASSDRDGANYGYTF.

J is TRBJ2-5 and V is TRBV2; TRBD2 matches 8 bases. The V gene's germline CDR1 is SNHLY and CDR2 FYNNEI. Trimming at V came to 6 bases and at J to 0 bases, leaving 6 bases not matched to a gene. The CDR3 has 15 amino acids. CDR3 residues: CASRPFGGDQETQYF. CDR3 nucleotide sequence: TGTGCCAGCAGGCCTTTCGGGGGGGACCAAGAGACCCAGTACTTC. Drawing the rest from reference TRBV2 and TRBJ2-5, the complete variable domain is EPEVTQTPSHQVTQMGQEVILRCVPISNHLYFYWYRQILGQKVEFLVSFYNNEISEKSEIFDDQFSVERPDGSNFTLKIRSTKLEDSAMYFCASRPFGGDQETQYFGPGTRLLVL.